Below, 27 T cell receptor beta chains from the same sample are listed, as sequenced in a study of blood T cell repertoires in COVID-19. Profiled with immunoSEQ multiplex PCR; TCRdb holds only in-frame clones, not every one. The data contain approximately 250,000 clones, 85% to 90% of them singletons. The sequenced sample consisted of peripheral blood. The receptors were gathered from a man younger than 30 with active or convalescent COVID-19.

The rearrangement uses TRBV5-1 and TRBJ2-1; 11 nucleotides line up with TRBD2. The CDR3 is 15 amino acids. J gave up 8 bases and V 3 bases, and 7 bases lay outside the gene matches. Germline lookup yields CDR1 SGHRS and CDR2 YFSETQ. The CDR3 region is CASSSIAGGPYEQFF. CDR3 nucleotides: TGCGCCAGCAGCTCAATAGCGGGAGGGCCCTATGAGCAGTTCTTC.

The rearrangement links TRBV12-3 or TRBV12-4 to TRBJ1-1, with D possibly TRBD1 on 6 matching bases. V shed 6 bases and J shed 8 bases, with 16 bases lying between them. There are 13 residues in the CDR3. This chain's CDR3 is CASRDQGRSEAFF. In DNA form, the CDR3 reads TGTGCCAGCAGGGATCAGGGGCGTTCGGAAGCTTTCTTT.

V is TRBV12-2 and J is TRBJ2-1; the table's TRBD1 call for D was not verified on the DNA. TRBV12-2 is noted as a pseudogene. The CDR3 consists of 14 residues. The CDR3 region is CASRPFTGDNEQFF. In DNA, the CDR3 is TGTGCAAGTCGCCCCTTTACAGGGGACAATGAGCAGTTCTTC.

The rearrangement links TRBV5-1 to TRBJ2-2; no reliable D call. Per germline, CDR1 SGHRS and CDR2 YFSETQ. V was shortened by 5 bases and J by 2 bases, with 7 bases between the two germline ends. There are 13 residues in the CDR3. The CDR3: CASRRLNTGELFF. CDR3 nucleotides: TGCGCCAGCAGGAGGCTTAACACCGGGGAGCTGTTTTTT.

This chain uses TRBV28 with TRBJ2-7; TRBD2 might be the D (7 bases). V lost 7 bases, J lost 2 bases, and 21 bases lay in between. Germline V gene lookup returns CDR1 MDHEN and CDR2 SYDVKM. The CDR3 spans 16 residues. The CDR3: CASNTLRGGYTYEQYF. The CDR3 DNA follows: TGTGCCAGCAACACCCTAAGGGGGGGATATACCTACGAGCAGTACTTC.

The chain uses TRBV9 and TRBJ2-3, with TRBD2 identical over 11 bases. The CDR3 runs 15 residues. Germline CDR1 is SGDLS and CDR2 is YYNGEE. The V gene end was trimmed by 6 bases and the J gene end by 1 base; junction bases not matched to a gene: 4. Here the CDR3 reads CASTPGLAGTDTQYF. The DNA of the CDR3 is TGTGCCAGCACTCCGGGACTAGCGGGCACAGATACGCAGTATTTT.

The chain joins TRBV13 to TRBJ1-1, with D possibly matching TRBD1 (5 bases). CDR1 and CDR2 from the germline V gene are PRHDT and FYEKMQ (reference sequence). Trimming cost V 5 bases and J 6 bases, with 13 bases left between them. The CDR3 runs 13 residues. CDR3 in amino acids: CASSPLTGAEAFF. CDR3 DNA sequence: TGTGCCAGCAGCCCACTCACAGGAGCTGAAGCTTTCTTT.

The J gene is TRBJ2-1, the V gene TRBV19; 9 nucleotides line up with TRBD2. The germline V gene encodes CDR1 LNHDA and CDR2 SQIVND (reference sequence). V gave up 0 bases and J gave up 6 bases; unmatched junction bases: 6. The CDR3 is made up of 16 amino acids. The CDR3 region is CASSIEAGGRANEQFF. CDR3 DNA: TGTGCCAGTAGTATAGAGGCAGGCGGGAGGGCCAATGAGCAGTTCTTC.

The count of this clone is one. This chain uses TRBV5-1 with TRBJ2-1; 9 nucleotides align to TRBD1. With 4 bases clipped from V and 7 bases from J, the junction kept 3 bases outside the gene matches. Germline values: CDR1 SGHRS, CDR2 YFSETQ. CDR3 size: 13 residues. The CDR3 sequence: CASSRDRANEQFF. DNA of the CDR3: TGCGCCAGCAGCCGGGACAGGGCAAATGAGCAGTTCTTC.

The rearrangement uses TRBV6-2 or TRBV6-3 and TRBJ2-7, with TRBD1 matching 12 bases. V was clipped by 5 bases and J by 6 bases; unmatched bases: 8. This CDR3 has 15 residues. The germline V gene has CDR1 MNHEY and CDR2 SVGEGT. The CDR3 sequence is CASSTLRDRGLEQYF. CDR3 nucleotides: TGTGCCAGCAGTACCCTCCGGGACAGGGGGCTCGAGCAGTACTTC.

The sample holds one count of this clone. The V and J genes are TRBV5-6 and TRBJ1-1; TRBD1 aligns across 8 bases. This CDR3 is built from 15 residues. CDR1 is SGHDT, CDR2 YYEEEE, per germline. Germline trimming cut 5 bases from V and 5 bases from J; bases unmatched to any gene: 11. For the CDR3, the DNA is TGTGCCAGCAGGCTTCAGGGGGCGGAGGAAACTGAAGCTTTCTTT. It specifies CASRLQGAEETEAFF.

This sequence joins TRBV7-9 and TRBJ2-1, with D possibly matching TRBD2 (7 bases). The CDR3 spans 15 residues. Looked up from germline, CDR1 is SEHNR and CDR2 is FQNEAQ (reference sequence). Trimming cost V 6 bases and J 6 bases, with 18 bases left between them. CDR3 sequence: CASSSQWAGANEQFF. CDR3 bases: TGTGCCAGCAGTTCACAGTGGGCGGGGGCCAATGAGCAGTTCTTC.

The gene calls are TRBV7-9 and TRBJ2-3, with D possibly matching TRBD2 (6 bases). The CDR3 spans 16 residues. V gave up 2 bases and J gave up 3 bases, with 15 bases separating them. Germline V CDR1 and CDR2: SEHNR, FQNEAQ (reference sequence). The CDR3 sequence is CASSLQAGPRTDTQYF. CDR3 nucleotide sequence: TGTGCCAGCAGCTTACAAGCGGGCCCTCGTACAGATACGCAGTATTTT.

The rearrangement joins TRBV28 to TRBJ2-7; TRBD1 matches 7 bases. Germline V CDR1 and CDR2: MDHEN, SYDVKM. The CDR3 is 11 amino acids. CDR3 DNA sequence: TGTGCCAGCAGCTCCGGGACAGCCTCCGTCGTC. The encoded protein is CASSSGTASVV.

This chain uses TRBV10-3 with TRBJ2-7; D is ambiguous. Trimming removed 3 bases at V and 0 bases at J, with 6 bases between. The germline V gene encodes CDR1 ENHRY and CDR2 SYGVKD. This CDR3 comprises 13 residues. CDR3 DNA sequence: TGTGCCATCAGTGAATCGAGCTCCTACGAGCAGTACTTC. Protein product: CAISESSSYEQYF.

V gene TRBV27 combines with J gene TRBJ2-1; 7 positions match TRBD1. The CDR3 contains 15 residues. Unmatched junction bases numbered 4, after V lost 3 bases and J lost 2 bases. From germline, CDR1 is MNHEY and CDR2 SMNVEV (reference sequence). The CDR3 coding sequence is TGTGCCAGCAGTTTTGACAGGGACACCTACAATGAGCAGTTCTTC. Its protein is CASSFDRDTYNEQFF.

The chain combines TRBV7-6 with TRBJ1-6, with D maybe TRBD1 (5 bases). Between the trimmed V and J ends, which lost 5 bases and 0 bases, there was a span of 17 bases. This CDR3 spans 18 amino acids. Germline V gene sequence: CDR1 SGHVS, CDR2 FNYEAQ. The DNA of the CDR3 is TGTGCCAGCAGCCTAGGGGTCCGAGGGAGCTCCTATAATTCACCCCTCCACTTT. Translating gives CASSLGVRGSSYNSPLHF.

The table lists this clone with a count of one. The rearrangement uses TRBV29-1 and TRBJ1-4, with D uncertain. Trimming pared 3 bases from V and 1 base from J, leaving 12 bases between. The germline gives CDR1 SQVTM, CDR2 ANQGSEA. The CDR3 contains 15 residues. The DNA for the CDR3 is TGCAGCGTTGACGACTTTACGGAAACTAATGAAAAACTGTTTTTT. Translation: CSVDDFTETNEKLFF.

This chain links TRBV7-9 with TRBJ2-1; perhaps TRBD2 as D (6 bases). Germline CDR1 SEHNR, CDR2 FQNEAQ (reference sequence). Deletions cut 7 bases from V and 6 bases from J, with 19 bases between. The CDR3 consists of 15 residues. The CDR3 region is CASTEGGGSSNEQFF. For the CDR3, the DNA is TGTGCCAGCACCGAAGGTGGGGGGAGTAGCAATGAGCAGTTCTTC. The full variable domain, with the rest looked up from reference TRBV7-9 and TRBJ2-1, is DTGVSQNPRHKITKRGQNVTFRCDPISEHNRLYWYRQTLGQGPEFLTYFQNEAQLEKSRLLSDRFSAERPKGSFSTLEIQRTEQGDSAMYLCASTEGGGSSNEQFFGPGTRLTVL.

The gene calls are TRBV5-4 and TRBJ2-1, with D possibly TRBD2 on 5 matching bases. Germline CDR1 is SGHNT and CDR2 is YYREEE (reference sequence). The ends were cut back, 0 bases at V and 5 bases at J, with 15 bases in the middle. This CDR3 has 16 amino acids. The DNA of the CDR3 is TGTGCCAGCAGCTTGGGAGGAGGAGCCGGTAACAATGAGCAGTTCTTC. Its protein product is CASSLGGGAGNNEQFF.

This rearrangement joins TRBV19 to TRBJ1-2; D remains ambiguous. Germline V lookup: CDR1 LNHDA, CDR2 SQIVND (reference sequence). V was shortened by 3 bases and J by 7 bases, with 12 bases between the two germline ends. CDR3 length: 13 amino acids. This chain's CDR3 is CASSMMDPGGYTF. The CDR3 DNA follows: TGTGCCAGTAGTATGATGGATCCGGGTGGCTACACCTTC.

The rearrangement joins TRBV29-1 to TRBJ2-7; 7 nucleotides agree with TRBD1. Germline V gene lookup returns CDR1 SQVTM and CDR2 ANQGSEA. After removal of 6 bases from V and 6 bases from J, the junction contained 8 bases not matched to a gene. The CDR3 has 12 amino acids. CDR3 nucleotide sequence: TGCAGCGTCGGGGACAGCACGCTCGAGCAGTACTTC. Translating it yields CSVGDSTLEQYF.

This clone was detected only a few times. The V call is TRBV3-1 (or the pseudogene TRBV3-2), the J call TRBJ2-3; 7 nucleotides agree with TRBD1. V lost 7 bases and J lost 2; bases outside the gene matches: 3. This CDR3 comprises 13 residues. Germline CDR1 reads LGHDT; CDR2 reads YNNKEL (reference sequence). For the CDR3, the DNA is TGTGCCAGCACCGGACAGGCCACAGATACGCAGTATTTT. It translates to CASTGQATDTQYF.

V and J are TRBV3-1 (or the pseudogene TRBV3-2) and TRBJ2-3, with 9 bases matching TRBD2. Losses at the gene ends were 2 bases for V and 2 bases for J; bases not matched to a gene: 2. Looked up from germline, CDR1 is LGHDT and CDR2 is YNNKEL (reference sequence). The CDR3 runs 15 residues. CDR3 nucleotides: TGTGCCAGCAGCCAAAAGCGGGGGGACACAGATACGCAGTATTTT. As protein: CASSQKRGDTDTQYF.

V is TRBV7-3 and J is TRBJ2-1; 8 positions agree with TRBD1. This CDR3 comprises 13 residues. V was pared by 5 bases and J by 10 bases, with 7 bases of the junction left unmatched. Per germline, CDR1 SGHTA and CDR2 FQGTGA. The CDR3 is CASSAQGDGEQFF. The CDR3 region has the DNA TGTGCCAGCAGCGCACAGGGGGATGGGGAGCAGTTCTTC.

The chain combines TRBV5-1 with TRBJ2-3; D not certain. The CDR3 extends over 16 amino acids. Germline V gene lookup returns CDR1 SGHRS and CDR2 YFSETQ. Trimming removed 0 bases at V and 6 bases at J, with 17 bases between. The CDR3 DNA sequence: TGCGCCAGCAGCTTGGTACCCTACCCAATCTCGGATACGCAGTATTTT. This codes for CASSLVPYPISDTQYF.

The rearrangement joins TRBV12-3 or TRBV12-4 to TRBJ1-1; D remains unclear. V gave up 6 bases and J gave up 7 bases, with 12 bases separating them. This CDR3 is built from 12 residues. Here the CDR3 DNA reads TGTGCCAGCAGCCCCCCAGTGAATGAAGCTTTCTTT. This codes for CASSPPVNEAFF.